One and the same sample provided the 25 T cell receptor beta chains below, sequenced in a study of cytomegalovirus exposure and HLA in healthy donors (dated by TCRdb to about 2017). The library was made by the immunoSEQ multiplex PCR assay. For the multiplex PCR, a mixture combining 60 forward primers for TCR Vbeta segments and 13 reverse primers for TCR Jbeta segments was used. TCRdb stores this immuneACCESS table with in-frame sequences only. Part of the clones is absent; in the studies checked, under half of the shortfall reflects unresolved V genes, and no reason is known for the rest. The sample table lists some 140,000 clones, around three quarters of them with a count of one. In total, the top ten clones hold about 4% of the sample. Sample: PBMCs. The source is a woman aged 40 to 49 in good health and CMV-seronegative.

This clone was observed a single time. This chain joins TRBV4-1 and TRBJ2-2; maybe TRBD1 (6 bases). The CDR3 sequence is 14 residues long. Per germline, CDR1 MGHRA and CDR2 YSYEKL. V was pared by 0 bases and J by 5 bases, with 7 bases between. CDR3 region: CASSQERGTGELFF. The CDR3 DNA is TGCGCCAGCAGCCAAGAAAGGGGGACCGGGGAGCTGTTTTTT.

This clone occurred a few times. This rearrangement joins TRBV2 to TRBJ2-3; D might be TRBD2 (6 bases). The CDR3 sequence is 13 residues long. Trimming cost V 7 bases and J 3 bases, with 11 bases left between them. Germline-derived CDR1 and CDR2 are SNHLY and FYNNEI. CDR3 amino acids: CASNRGDTDTQYF. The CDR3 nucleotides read TGTGCCAGCAACCGCGGGGATACAGATACGCAGTATTTT.

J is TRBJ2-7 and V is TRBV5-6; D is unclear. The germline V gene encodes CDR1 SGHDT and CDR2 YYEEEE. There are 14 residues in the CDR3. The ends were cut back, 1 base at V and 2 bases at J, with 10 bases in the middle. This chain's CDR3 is CASSLLTFAYEQYF. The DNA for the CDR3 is TGTGCCAGCAGCTTGCTAACGTTCGCCTACGAGCAGTACTTC.

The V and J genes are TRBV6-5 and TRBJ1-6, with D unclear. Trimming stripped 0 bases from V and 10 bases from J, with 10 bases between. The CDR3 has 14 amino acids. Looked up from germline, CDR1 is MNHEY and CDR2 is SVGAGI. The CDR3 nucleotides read TGTGCCAGCAGTTACTCGATGGGCGACTCACCCCTCCACTTT. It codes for CASSYSMGDSPLHF.

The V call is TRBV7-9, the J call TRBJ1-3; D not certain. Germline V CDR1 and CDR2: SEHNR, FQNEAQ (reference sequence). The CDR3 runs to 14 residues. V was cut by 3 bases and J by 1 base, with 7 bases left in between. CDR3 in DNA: TGTGCCAGCAGCTTTGAGGTTTCTGGAAACACCATATATTTT. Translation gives CASSFEVSGNTIYF.

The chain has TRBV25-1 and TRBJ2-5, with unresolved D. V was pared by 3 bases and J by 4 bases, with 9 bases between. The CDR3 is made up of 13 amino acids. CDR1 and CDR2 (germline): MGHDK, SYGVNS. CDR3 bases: TGTGCCAGCAGTGATCGGGTGAGAGAGACCCAGTACTTC. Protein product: CASSDRVRETQYF.

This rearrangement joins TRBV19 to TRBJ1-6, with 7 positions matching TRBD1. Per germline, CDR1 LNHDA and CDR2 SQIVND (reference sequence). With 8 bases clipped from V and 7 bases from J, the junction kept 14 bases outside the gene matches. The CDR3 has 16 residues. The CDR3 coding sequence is TGTGCCAGTTCTAAACGGGAGGGGGCCGTCAATTCACCCCTCCACTTT. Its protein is CASSKREGAVNSPLHF. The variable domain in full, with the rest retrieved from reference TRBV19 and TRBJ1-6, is DGGITQSPKYLFRKEGQNVTLSCEQNLNHDAMYWYRQDPGQGLRLIYYSQIVNDFQKGDIAEGYSVSREKKESFPLTVTSAQKNPTAFYLCASSKREGAVNSPLHFGNGTRLTVT.

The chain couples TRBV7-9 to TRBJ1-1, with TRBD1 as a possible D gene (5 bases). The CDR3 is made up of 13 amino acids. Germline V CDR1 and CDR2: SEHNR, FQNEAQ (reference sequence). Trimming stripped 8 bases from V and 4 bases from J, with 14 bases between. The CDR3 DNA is TGTGCCAGCGAATACGCGGGGGGCACTGAAGCTTTCTTT. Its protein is CASEYAGGTEAFF.

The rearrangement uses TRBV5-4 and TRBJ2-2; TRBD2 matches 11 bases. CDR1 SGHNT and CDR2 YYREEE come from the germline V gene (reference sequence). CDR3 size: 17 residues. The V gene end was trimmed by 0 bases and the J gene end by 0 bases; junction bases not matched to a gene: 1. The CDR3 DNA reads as TGTGCCAGCAGCTTGGCGGGACTAGCGGCGAACACCGGGGAGCTGTTTTTT. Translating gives CASSLAGLAANTGELFF.

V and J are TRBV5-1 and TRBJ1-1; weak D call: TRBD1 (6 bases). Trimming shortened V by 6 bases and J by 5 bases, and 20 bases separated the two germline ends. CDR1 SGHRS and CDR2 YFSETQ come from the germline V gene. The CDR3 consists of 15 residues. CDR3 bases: TGCGCCAGCAAAAATGTAGGGGGGGGCTGGACTGAAGCTTTCTTT. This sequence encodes CASKNVGGGWTEAFF.

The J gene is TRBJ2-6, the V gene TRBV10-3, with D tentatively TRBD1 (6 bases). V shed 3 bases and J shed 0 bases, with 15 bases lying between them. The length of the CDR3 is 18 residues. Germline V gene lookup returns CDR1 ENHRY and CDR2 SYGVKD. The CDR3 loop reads CAISDSLGGFSGANVLTF. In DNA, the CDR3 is TGTGCCATCAGTGATTCTTTAGGGGGTTTCTCTGGGGCCAACGTCCTGACTTTC.

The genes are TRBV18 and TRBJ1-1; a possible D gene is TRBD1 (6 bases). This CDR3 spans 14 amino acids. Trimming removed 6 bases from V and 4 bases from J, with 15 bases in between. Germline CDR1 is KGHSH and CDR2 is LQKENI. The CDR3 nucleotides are TGTGCCAGCTCGCAATCACAGGGACCCACTGAAGCTTTCTTT. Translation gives CASSQSQGPTEAFF. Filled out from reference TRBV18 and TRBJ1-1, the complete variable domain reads NAGVMQNPRHLVRRRGQEARLRCSPMKGHSHVYWYRQLPEEGLKFMVYLQKENIIDESGMPKERFSAEFPKEGPSILRIQQVVRGDSAAYFCASSQSQGPTEAFFGQGTRLTVV.

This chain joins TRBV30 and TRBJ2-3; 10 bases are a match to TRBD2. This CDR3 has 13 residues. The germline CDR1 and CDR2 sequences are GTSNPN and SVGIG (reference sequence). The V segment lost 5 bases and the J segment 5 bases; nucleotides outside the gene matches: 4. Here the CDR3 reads CAWGAGGRDTQYF. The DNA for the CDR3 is TGTGCCTGGGGAGCGGGAGGGAGAGATACGCAGTATTTT.

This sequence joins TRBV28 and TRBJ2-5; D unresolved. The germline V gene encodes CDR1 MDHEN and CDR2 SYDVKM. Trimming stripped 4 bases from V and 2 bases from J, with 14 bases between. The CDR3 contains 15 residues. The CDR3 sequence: CASSSRHSHQETQYF. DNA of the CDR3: TGTGCCAGCAGTTCCCGGCATAGCCATCAAGAGACCCAGTACTTC.

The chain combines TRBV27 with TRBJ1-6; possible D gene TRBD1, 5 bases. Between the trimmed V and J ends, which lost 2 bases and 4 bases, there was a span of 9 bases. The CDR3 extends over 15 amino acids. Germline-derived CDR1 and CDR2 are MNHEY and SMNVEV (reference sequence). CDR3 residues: CASSLGRAYNSPLHF. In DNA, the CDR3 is TGTGCCAGCAGTTTAGGCAGGGCTTATAATTCACCCCTCCACTTT.

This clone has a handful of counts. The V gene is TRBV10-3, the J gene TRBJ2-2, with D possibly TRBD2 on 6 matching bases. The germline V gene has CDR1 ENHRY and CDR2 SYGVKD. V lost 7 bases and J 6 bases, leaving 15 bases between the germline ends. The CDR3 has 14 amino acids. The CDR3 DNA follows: TGTGCCATCAAGCCGGGAGATAGAGCCGGGGAGCTGTTTTTT. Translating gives CAIKPGDRAGELFF.

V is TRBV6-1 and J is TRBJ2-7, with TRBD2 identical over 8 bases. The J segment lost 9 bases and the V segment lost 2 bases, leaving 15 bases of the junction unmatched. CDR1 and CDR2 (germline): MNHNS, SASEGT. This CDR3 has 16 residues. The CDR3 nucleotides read TGTGCCAGCAGTGAAAGAACTAGCGGAGGGGGTCGCGGGCAGTACTTC. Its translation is CASSERTSGGGRGQYF.

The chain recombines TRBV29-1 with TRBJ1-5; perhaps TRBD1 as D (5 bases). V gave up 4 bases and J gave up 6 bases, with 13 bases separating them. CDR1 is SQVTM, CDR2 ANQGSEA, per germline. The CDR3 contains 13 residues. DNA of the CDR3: TGCAGCGTTGGCCCAGGGATGGGTCAGCCCCAGCATTTT. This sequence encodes CSVGPGMGQPQHF.

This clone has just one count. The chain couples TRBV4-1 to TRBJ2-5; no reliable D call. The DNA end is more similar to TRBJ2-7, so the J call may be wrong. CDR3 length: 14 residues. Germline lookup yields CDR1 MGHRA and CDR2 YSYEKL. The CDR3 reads CASSQSGIRPEQYF. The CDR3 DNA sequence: TGCGCCAGCAGCCAAAGTGGAATCAGGCCCGAGCAGTACTTC.

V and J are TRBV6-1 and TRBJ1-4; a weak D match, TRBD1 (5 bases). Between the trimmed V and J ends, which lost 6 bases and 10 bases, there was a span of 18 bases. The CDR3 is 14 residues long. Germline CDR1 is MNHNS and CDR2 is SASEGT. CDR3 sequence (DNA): TGTGCCAGCAGGGCCGGGCCCCTGGGGGGAAAACTGTTTTTT. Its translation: CASRAGPLGGKLFF.

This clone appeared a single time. The CDR3 is CASRSGTGPLGTDTQYF. CDR3 in DNA: TGCGCCAGCAGATCCGGGACAGGGCCCTTAGGGACAGATACGCAGTATTTT. The chain links TRBV5-1 to TRBJ2-3; 9 nucleotides line up with TRBD1. Trimming at V came to 5 bases and at J to 3 bases, leaving 13 bases not matched to a gene. Germline CDR1 reads SGHRS; CDR2 reads YFSETQ. The CDR3 runs 17 residues. The full variable domain, completed using reference TRBV5-1 and TRBJ2-3, is KAGVTQTPRYLIKTRGQQVTLSCSPISGHRSVSWYQQTPGQGLQFLFEYFSETQRNKGNFPGRFSGRQFSNSRSEMNVSTLELGDSALYLCASRSGTGPLGTDTQYFGPGTRLTVL.

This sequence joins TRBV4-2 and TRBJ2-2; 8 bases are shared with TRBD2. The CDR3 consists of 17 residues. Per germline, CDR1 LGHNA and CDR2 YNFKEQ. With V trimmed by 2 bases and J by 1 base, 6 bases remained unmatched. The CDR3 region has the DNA TGTGCCAGCAGCCAACGGGCGGGAGGCCGGAACACCGGGGAGCTGTTTTTT. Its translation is CASSQRAGGRNTGELFF.

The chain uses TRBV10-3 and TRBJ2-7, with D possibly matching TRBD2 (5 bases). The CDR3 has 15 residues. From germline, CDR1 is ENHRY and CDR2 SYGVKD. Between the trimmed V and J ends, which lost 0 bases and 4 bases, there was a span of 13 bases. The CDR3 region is CAISESDSESYEQYF. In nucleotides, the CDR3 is TGTGCCATCAGTGAGTCCGATAGCGAGTCATACGAGCAGTACTTC.

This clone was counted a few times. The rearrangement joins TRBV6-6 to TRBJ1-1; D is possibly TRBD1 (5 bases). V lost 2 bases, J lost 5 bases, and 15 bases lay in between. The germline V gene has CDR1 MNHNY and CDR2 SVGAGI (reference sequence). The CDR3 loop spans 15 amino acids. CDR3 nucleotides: TGTGCCAGCAGTTACGGGGGGGAGTGGGGGACTGAAGCTTTCTTT. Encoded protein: CASSYGGEWGTEAFF.

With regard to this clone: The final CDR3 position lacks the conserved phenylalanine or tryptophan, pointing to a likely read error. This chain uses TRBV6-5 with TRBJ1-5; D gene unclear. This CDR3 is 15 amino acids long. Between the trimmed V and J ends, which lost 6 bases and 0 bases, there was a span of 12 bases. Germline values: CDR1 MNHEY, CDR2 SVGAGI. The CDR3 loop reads CASRPQYVSNQPQHL. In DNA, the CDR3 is TGTGCCAGCAGACCCCAGTACGTTAGCAATCAGCCCCAGCATTTG.